This T cell receptor beta chain was retrieved from a study of T cells in Graves' hyperthyroidism and ophthalmopathy. Overall study results and limits: Also found in blood were most expanded thyroid clonotypes above 0.001.

The source material, RNA transcripts, was used to amplify TCR beta CDR3 regions. The HTBI primer set served for first-round RT-PCR of the TCR CDR3. TCRdb redid the calling of the multiplex PCR reads with MiXCR, one entry per CDR3 protein. Counted here are some 460,000 distinct CDR3 sequences, approximately 14% occurring once; the ten biggest clones make up roughly 13%. This clonotype was seen a few times. Its matching antigen is unknown. Stable Graves' hyperthyroidism meant no ophthalmopathy progression within 18 months. In making diagnoses, clinical symptoms, serum thyroxine and TRAb, thyroid ultrasound and orbital computed tomography were all used. Out of approximately 10 ml of fresh peripheral blood came the PBMCs. CDR3 length: 15 residues. Germline values: CDR1 SGHDT, CDR2 YYEEEE. The ends lost 4 bases at V and 7 bases at J; junction bases unmatched: 7.

V usage is TRBV5-6 and J usage is TRBJ1-6; TRBD1 matches 8 bases. This TCR was sampled from a woman between 18 and 30 years old with Graves' hyperthyroidism. Sequencing used blood. As DNA, the CDR3 is TGTGCCAGCAGCGGGGGGACAGGTTTCAATTCACCCCTCCACTTT. Translated, it gives CASSGGTGFNSPLHF.